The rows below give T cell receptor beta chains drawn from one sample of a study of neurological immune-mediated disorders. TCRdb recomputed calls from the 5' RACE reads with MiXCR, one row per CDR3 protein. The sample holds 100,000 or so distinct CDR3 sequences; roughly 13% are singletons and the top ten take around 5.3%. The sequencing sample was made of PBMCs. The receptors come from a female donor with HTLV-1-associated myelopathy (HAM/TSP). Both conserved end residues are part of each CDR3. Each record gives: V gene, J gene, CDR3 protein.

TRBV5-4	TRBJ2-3	CASSSYSGTDTQYF
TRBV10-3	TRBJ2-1	CAISESEDEQFF
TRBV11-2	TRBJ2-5	CASSPPGARETQYF
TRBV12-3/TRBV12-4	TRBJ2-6	CATSREAGLTGANVLTF
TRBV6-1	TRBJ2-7	CASRAGSEQYF
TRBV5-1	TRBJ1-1	CASSLGLGETEAFF
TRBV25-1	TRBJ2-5	CASSAGGQETQYF
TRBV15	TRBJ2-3	CATSRDLYTGGVATDTQYF
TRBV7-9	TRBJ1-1	CASSPKRAPGETRAEAFF
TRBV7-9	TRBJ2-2	CASSPDRVSTGELFF
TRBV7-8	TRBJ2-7	CASSFGPAYEQYF
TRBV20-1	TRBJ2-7	CSAAHQDTPRVYEQYF
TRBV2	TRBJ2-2	CASSEARVSGELFF
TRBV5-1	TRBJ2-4	CASSLELAGPSLLAKNIQYF
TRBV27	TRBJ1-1	CASSRSGTGGEAFF
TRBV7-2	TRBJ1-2	CASSIEALYGYTF
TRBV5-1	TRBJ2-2	CASRRGQISNTGELFF
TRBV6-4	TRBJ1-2	CASSDPSGSGGYTF
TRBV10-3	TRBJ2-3	CAISEVDTQYF
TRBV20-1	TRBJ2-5	CSARVAPGETQYF
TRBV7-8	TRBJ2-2	CASSPSVGGGTGELFF
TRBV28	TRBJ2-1	CASRGDGRGVYNEQFF
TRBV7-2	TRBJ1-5	CASSPRQVGQPQHF
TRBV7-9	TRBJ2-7	CASSLAINRDLSYEQYF
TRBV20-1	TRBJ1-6	CSARPSTDRGSSPLHF
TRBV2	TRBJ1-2	CASSEHGQGNYGYTF
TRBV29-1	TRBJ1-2	CSVARLQTANYGYTF
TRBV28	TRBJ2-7	CASSPITGVVSYEQYF
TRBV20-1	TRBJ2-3	CSARQTPEDRRLKNTQYF
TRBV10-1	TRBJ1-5	CASPPGQGVISNQPQHF
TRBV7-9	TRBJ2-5	CASSSAVQPGTQYF
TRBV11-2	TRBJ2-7	CASSPRTGGYEQYF
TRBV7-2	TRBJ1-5	CASRTDLLQPQHF
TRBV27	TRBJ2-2	CASSLSGSPNTGELFF
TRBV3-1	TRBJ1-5	CASSQGANSNQPQHF
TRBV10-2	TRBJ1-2	CASTGAGWDDGYTF
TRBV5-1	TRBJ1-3	CASRFGTDGNTIYF
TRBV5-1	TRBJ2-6	CASSLGDSGANVLTF
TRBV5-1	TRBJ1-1	CASSSSTGNTEAFF
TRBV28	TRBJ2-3	CASSGLAGVLDTQYF
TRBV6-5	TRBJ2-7	CASSYSAGWSEQYF
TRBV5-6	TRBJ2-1	CASSLWDLEQFF
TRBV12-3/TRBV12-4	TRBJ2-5	CASSLRSGRAETQYF
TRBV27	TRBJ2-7	CASSPLGSGPLEQYF
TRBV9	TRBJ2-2	CASSVAPFANTGELFF
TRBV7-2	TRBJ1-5	CASSFLGQPQHF